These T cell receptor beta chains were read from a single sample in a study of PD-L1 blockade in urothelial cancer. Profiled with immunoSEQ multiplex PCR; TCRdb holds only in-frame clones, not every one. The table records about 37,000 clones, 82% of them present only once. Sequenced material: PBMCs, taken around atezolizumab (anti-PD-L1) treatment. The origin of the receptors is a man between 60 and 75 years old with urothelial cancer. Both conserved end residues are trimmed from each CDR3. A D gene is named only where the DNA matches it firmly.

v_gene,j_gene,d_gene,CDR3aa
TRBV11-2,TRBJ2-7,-,ASAPGTTSYEQY
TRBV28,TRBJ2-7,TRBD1,ASAGEGQGAREQY
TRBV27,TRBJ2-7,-,ASSLVAGNGEQY
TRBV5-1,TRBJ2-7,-,ASPGGPYYEQY
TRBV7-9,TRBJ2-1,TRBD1,ASSFAGTGNYEQF
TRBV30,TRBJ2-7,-,AMEGASYEQY
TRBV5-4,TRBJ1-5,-,ASSVGGGGNQPQH
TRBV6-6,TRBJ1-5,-,ASSLDTSNQPQH
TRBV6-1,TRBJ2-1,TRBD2,ASSGGLAGNEQF
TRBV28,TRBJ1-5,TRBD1,ASSLRQGTQPQH
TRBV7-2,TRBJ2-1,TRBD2,ASSQQRGVNNEQF
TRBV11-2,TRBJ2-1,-,ASSLNYRYNEQF
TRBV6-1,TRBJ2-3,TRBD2,ASSGGLAGGGGTQY
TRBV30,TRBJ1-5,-,AWRGKGGQPQH
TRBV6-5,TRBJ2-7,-,ASSLEGYEQY
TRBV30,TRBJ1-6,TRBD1,AWSLGQAHNSPLH
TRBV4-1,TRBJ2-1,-,ASSRTIGTGYNEQF
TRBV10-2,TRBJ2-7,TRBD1,ASSADRVSYEQY
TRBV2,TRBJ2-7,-,ASRMAPKNDEQY
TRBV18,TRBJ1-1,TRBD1,ASSPDTGVSTEAF
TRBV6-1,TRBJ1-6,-,ASSGEVNSPLH
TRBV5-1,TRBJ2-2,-,ASSPAGSANTGELF
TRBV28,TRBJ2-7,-,ATLGPQGHEQY
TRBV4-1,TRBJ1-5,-,ASSQVAYTNQPQH
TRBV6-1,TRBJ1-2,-,ASSEAGGTFGYT
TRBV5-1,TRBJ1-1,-,ASSPGGGGYTEAF
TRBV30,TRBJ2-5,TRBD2,AWSAGLAGETQY
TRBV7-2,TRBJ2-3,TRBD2,ASTRPAAGGVTDTQY
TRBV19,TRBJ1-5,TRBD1,ASRTGSGQPQH
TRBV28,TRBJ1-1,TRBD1,ASSPGQGGGLNTEAF
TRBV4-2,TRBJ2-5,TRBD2,ASSQERGGQETQY
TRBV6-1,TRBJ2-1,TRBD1,ASSETGTGGVGGIWEQF
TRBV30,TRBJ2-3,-,AWNGGDGDTQY
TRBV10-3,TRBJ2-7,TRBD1,AISDVTGGLVEQY
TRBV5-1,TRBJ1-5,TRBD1,ASSPGTGANNQPQH
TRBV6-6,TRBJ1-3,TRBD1,ASQTGQTISGNTIY
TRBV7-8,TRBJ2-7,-,ASTSLDRLSSYEQY
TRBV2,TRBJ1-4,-,ASSDLDGGKLF
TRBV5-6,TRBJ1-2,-,ASSLFWGGYGYT
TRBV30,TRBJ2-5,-,AWSRMGLTQETQY
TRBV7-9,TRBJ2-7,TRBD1,ASSLVRTGGSYEQY
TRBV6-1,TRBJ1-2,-,ASSEGRVLSPYGYT
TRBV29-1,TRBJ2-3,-,SVVGNSFTDTQY
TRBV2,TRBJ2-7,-,ASSYTANQQY
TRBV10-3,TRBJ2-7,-,AIAGDNDEQY
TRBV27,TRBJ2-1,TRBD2,ASSFTGTSGANEQF
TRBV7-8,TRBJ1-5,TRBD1,ASSKNTGAPQH
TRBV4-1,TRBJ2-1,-,ASSQDHEGGGEQF
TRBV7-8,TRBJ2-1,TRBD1,ASSLAGTGNEQF
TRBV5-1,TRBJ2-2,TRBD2,ASSRGDRAENTGELF
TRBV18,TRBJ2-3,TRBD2,ASSPTLAGGDGTQY
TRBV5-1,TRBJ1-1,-,ASSLGGGGRMNTEAF
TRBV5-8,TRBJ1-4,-,ASSLGTVQNEKLF
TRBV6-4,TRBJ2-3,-,ASSTGHLTDTQY
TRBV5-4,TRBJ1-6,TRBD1,ASSNRGRVNSPLH